This T cell receptor beta chain was found in a study of CD8 T cells in ankylosing spondylitis. Findings and limits, study-wide: Earlier authors reported some of these motif variants in reactive arthritis synovial fluid and blood.

In its sample, this clonotype was seen a few times. Its antigen is undetermined. CDR3 length equals 15 residues. The ends were cut back, 3 bases at V and 8 bases at J, with 17 bases in the middle. Looked up from germline, CDR1 is DFQATT and CDR2 is SNEGSKA (reference sequence). Using its own MiXCR run on the 5' RACE reads, TCRdb lists one record per CDR3 protein. The sample comprises 290,000 or so distinct CDR3 sequences, less than 25% of which are singletons, and 3.5% rests with the top ten. V gene TRBV20-1 combines with J gene TRBJ1-6, with D possibly being TRBD1 (6 bases). The sequenced material came from blood, either unsorted or a sorted T cell fraction (not recorded which). The sequence derives from a female donor with ankylosing spondylitis or in good health (not recorded which). DNA for the CDR3: TGCAGTGCTAGGGAACCACACGGGGGCCATTCACCCCTCCACTTT. This sequence encodes CSAREPHGGHSPLHF.